This T cell receptor (beta chain) was captured by sequencing in a study of blood T cells in healthy people across ages. The germline V and J ends were trimmed by 1 base and 2 bases, with 9 bases remaining between them. The germline V gene encodes CDR1 LGHDT and CDR2 YNNKEL (reference sequence). The length of the CDR3 is 16 residues. For the second PCR, which ran for roughly 6 to 11 cycles, a sample-barcoded 5' primer and a J-beta primer mix were used. One entry per CDR3 protein results from TCRdb running MiXCR on the 5' RACE reads. The sample consists of approximately 850,000 distinct CDR3 sequences, 58% of them appearing once.

This sequence was found in a young man in good health. The chain couples TRBV3-1 to TRBJ1-6; D is unclear. Sequenced material: blood. CDR3 amino acids: CASSQGQLAYNSPLHF. The CDR3 bases are TGTGCCAGCAGCCAAGGTCAATTGGCCTATAATTCACCCCTCCACTTT.